A single sample gave rise to the 20 T cell receptor beta chains below, sequenced in a study of cytomegalovirus exposure and HLA in healthy donors. Vbeta (60) and Jbeta (13) primers were used in the PCR. The data were produced by immunoSEQ multiplex PCR, yet TCRdb's version contains in-frame clones alone and is incomplete. The sample holds roughly 99,000 clones; roughly 79% are singletons and the top ten take roughly 3.8%. What was sequenced was PBMCs. Receptors were obtained from a woman in her thirties or forties in good health and CMV-seronegative.

The chain recombines TRBV29-1 with TRBJ2-7; a weak D match, TRBD2 (5 bases). The ends were cut back, 3 bases at V and 3 bases at J, with 12 bases in the middle. The length of the CDR3 is 13 residues. Germline loops: CDR1 SQVTM, CDR2 ANQGSEA. The CDR3 bases are TGCAGCGTTGAGGCTGGAGGCGGCTACGAGCAGTACTTC. It translates to CSVEAGGGYEQYF.

The chain has TRBV4-3 and TRBJ2-3; 9 nucleotides agree with TRBD1. The CDR3 consists of 16 residues. Per germline, CDR1 LGHNA and CDR2 YSLEER. Trimming at V came to 3 bases and at J to 4 bases, leaving 8 bases not matched to a gene. The DNA for the CDR3 is TGCGCCAGCAGCCAGGGGCTCGGGACAGGGTCAGATACGCAGTATTTT. Encoded protein: CASSQGLGTGSDTQYF.

This sequence joins TRBV6-1 and TRBJ2-7, with TRBD1 matching over 7 bases. The CDR3 is 13 amino acids. V dropped 6 bases and J dropped 0; count of bases not matched to a gene: 2. Germline V gene sequence: CDR1 MNHNS, CDR2 SASEGT. In nucleotides, the CDR3 is TGTGCCAGCAGGGGGACAGTCTCCTACGAGCAGTACTTC. Its protein is CASRGTVSYEQYF.

The CDR3 coding sequence is TGTGCCAGCAGACAGGGCGGCGGGGAGCTGTTTTTT. Protein product: CASRQGGGELFF. The gene calls are TRBV28 and TRBJ2-2; a weak D match, TRBD1 (6 bases). V was clipped by 6 bases and J by 7 bases, with 9 bases between them. Germline values: CDR1 MDHEN, CDR2 SYDVKM. There are 12 residues in the CDR3.

This chain links TRBV4-2 with TRBJ1-2; 10 nucleotides agree with TRBD1. Germline V gene lookup returns CDR1 LGHNA and CDR2 YNFKEQ. Trimming cost V 0 bases and J 5 bases; bases outside gene matches: 15. The CDR3 is 19 residues long. The CDR3 here is CASSQDSILRDRGFYGYTF. As DNA, the CDR3 is TGTGCCAGCAGCCAAGACTCAATCCTCCGGGACAGGGGCTTTTATGGCTACACCTTC.

The chain employs TRBV11-2 and TRBJ1-6; 10 bases match TRBD1. This CDR3 has 19 residues. With 5 bases clipped from V and 5 bases from J, the junction kept 15 bases outside the gene matches. The germline gives CDR1 SGHAT, CDR2 FQNNGV. CDR3 protein: CASSPAGTGARPHNSPLHF. CDR3 coding DNA: TGTGCCAGCAGCCCAGCCGGGACAGGGGCCAGACCCCATAATTCACCCCTCCACTTT. Supplemented by reference TRBV11-2 and TRBJ1-6, the full variable domain reads EAGVAQSPRYKIIEKRQSVAFWCNPISGHATLYWYQQILGQGPKLLIQFQNNGVVDDSQLPKDRFSAERLKGVDSTLKIQPAKLEDSAVYLCASSPAGTGARPHNSPLHFGNGTRLTVT.

CDR3 bases: TGTGCCAGCAGCGTAGAAGGGGGACCATACAATGAGCAGTTCTTC. Its translation: CASSVEGGPYNEQFF. The rearrangement uses TRBV9 and TRBJ2-1; D may be TRBD1 (6 bases). CDR1 and CDR2 (germline): SGDLS, YYNGEE. CDR3 length: 15 amino acids. The V and J ends lost 0 bases and 4 bases respectively, with 11 bases between them. Full variable domain (rest looked up from reference TRBV9 and TRBJ2-1): DSGVTQTPKHLITATGQRVTLRCSPRSGDLSVYWYQQSLDQGLQFLIQYYNGEERAKGNILERFSAQQFPDLHSELNLSSLELGDSALYFCASSVEGGPYNEQFFGPGTRLTVL.

The chain couples TRBV5-4 to TRBJ1-2; TRBD1 matches at 12 bases. The CDR3 loop spans 17 amino acids. The germline gives CDR1 SGHNT, CDR2 YYREEE (reference sequence). The ends lost 5 bases at V and 3 bases at J; junction bases unmatched: 11. The CDR3 DNA sequence: TGTGCCAGCAGACCCGGGACAGGGGGCGCTTCGTACTATGGCTACACCTTC. Encoded protein: CASRPGTGGASYYGYTF.

The J gene is TRBJ1-5, the V gene TRBV6-6; TRBD1 matches 7 bases. The CDR3 extends over 15 amino acids. With V trimmed by 4 bases and J by 4 bases, 7 bases remained unmatched. Germline values: CDR1 MNHNY, CDR2 SVGAGI (reference sequence). DNA of the CDR3: TGTGCCAGCAGTTTATCAGGGGGTTCTAATCAGCCCCAGCATTTT. Protein: CASSLSGGSNQPQHF.

This chain links TRBV15 with TRBJ1-5; D is possibly TRBD1 (6 bases). CDR3 size: 16 residues. Trimming shortened V by 0 bases and J by 7 bases, and 16 bases separated the two germline ends. Germline V gives CDR1 LNHNV, CDR2 YYDKDF (reference sequence). The CDR3 loop is CATSRDRGGEGQPQHF. The CDR3, as DNA: TGTGCCACCAGCAGAGATAGGGGGGGCGAGGGGCAGCCCCAGCATTTT.

V and J are TRBV10-2 and TRBJ1-2; the D is unclear. The CDR3 is 13 amino acids. Germline V lookup: CDR1 WSHSY, CDR2 SAAADI. With 2 bases removed from V and 8 bases from J, the gap between germline ends came to 12 bases. Written as DNA, the CDR3 is TGCGCCAGCAGTGAGACCGGGGAGGGCGGCTACACCTTC. Amino acid sequence: CASSETGEGGYTF.

This sequence joins TRBV10-3 and TRBJ1-3; D is undetermined. The CDR3 consists of 12 residues. Germline CDR1 reads ENHRY; CDR2 reads SYGVKD. Trimming stripped 10 bases from V and 8 bases from J, with 15 bases between. This CDR3 is CATRATGDTIYF. CDR3 DNA sequence: TGTGCCACCCGGGCCACCGGGGACACCATATATTTT.

The chain has TRBV5-5 and TRBJ1-5, with D tentatively TRBD1 (6 bases). Trimming left V 2 bases short and J 6 bases short, with 18 bases between. The germline gives CDR1 SGHKS, CDR2 YYEKEE (reference sequence). The CDR3 covers 16 residues. The CDR3 here is CASSFGGGQQGQPQHF. The CDR3 coding sequence is TGTGCCAGCAGCTTCGGGGGAGGGCAACAGGGTCAGCCCCAGCATTTT.

This chain links TRBV5-1 with TRBJ1-5; no firm D call. This CDR3 spans 13 amino acids. The V gene's germline CDR1 is SGHRS and CDR2 YFSETQ. Trimming stripped 4 bases from V and 6 bases from J, with 11 bases between. The CDR3 sequence is CASSMELRQPQHF. CDR3 sequence (DNA): TGCGCCAGCAGCATGGAACTACGTCAGCCCCAGCATTTT.

J is TRBJ1-2 and V is TRBV19; 8 nucleotides align to TRBD1. The CDR3 consists of 13 residues. Looked up from germline, CDR1 is LNHDA and CDR2 is SQIVND (reference sequence). J gave up 2 bases and V 5 bases, and 1 base lay outside the gene matches. CDR3 sequence (DNA): TGTGCCAGTAGTGGGGACAGGAACTATGGCTACACCTTC. Translated, it gives CASSGDRNYGYTF. The complete variable domain, with remaining parts taken from reference TRBV19 and TRBJ1-2, reads DGGITQSPKYLFRKEGQNVTLSCEQNLNHDAMYWYRQDPGQGLRLIYYSQIVNDFQKGDIAEGYSVSREKKESFPLTVTSAQKNPTAFYLCASSGDRNYGYTFGSGTRLTVV.

This rearrangement joins TRBV11-1 to TRBJ2-7, with 8 bases aligning to TRBD2. The CDR3 extends over 12 amino acids. With V trimmed by 4 bases and J by 10 bases, 6 bases remained unmatched. Germline V gives CDR1 SGHAT, CDR2 FQDESV (reference sequence). Written as DNA, the CDR3 is TGTGCCAGCAGCTACTCCGGGACTAGACAGTACTTC. It specifies CASSYSGTRQYF. The full variable domain, with the rest looked up from reference TRBV11-1 and TRBJ2-7, is EAEVAQSPRYKITEKSQAVAFWCDPISGHATLYWYRQILGQGPELLVQFQDESVVDDSQLPKDRFSAERLKGVDSTLKIQPAELGDSAMYLCASSYSGTRQYFGPGTRLTVT.

The chain has TRBV5-1 and TRBJ1-1, with TRBD1 matching over 9 bases. Germline V lookup: CDR1 SGHRS, CDR2 YFSETQ. The CDR3 has 15 residues. V was pared by 3 bases and J by 2 bases, with 5 bases of the junction left unmatched. CDR3 in DNA: TGCGCCAGCAGCTGGGCGACAGGGGGAAACACTGAAGCTTTCTTT. Protein product: CASSWATGGNTEAFF. Full variable domain (remainder filled in from reference TRBV5-1 and TRBJ1-1): KAGVTQTPRYLIKTRGQQVTLSCSPISGHRSVSWYQQTPGQGLQFLFEYFSETQRNKGNFPGRFSGRQFSNSRSEMNVSTLELGDSALYLCASSWATGGNTEAFFGQGTRLTVV.

The rearrangement links TRBV5-4 to TRBJ2-3, with 12 nucleotides matching TRBD2. Germline loops: CDR1 SGHNT, CDR2 YYREEE (reference sequence). The CDR3 runs 17 residues. Trimming took 4 bases from V and 0 from J; bases not matched to a gene: 6. CDR3 protein: CASSQGLAGTSTDTQYF. The CDR3 DNA follows: TGTGCCAGCAGCCAGGGACTAGCGGGTACTAGCACAGATACGCAGTATTTT.

The CDR3, as DNA: TGTGCCAGCTCACCACTTATGGGATCGTACAGGGATGATACTGAAGCTTTCTTT. Protein product: CASSPLMGSYRDDTEAFF. The chain employs TRBV18 and TRBJ1-1, with a possible D match to TRBD1 (6 bases). This CDR3 region has 18 residues. Trimming removed 1 base from V and 5 bases from J, with 23 bases in between. CDR1 and CDR2 from the germline V gene are KGHSH and LQKENI.

This rearrangement joins TRBV4-2 to TRBJ1-6; tentatively, D is TRBD1 (5 bases). The CDR3 loop spans 19 amino acids. Trimming removed 1 base at V and 1 base at J, with 17 bases between. Germline V gives CDR1 LGHNA, CDR2 YNFKEQ. The chain's CDR3 is CASSQAGLGDWSYNSPLHF. Here the CDR3 DNA reads TGTGCCAGCAGCCAAGCCGGGCTAGGGGATTGGTCCTATAATTCACCCCTCCACTTT.